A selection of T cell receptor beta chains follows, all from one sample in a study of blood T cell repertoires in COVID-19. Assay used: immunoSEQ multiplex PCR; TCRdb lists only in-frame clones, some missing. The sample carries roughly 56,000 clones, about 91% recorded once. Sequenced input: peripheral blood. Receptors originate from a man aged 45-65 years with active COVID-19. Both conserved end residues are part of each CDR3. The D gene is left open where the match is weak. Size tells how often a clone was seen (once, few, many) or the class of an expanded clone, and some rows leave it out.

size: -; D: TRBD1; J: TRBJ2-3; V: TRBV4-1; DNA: TGCGCCAGCAGCCAAGGAGGGGGCCGCACAGATACGCAGTATTTT; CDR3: CASSQGGGRTDTQYF
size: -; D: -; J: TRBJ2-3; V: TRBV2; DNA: TGTGCCAGCAGTGAACGGGTCCGCACAGATACGCAGTATTTT; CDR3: CASSERVRTDTQYF
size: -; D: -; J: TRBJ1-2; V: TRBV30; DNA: TGTGCATCAAGTTGGAGGGGCTACACCTTC; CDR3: CASSWRGYTF
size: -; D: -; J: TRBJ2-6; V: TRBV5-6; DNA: TGTGCCAGCAGCCGGCGCGGCCCTGGGGCCAACGTCCTGACTTTC; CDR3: CASSRRGPGANVLTF
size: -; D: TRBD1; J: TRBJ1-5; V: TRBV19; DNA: TGTGCCAGTAGTATTCTAGGGGGCACCAATCAGCCCCAGCATTTT; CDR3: CASSILGGTNQPQHF
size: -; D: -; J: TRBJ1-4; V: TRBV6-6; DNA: TGTGCCAGCAGTGACAGATATAATGAAAAACTGTTTTTT; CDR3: CASSDRYNEKLFF
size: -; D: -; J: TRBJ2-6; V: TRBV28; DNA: TGTGCCAGCAGTTTTAGCCAGGGATCCTCTGGGGCCAACGTCCTGACTTTC; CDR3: CASSFSQGSSGANVLTF
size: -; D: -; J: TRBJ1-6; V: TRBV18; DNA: TGTGCCAGCTCACCGTCAGGGGCTAATTCACCCCTCCACTTT; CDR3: CASSPSGANSPLHF
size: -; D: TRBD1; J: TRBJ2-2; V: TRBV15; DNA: TGTGCCACCAGCCCCCGGACAGGGCGCACCGGGGAGCTGTTTTTT; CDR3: CATSPRTGRTGELFF
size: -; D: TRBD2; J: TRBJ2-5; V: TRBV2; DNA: TGTGCCAGCAGGCGTAGACTAGCGGGATACCAAGAGACCCAGTACTTC; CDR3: CASRRRLAGYQETQYF
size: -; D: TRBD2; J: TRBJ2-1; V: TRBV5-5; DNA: TGTGCCAGCAGCTCCTGGACTAGCGGGGGGAAGGAGCAGTTCTTC; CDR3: CASSSWTSGGKEQFF
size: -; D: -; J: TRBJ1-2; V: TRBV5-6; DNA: TGTGCCAGCTTAAGGCGGGACCTCACTAACTATGGCTACACCTTC; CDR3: CASLRRDLTNYGYTF
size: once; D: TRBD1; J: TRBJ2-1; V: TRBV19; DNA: TGTGCCAGTAGTGCTATAAACAGGGGACGCAACAATGAGCAGTTCTTC; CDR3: CASSAINRGRNNEQFF
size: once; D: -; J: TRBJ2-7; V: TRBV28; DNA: TGTGCCAGCAGTTTATTTGGCAGGGTCACCTCCTACGAGCAGTACTTC; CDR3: CASSLFGRVTSYEQYF
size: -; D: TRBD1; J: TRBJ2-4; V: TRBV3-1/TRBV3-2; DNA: TGTGCCAGCAGCCAATTAGCAGGGGGCTTGACCAAAAACATTCAGTACTTC; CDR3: CASSQLAGGLTKNIQYF
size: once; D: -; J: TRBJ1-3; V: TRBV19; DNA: TGTGCCAGTAGTCCCACTTACAGGGCGAGCTCTGGAAACACCATATATTTT; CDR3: CASSPTYRASSGNTIYF
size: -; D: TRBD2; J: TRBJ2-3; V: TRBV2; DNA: TGTGCCAGCAGCGGGGGGGCCTCAGATACGCAGTATTTT; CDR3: CASSGGASDTQYF
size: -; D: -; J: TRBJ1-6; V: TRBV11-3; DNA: TGTGCCAGCAGCTTAGGACGGGAATCACCCCTCCACTTT; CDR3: CASSLGRESPLHF
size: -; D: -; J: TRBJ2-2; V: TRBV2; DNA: TGTGCCAGCAATGGGGGGGCCCTTACCGGGGAGCTGTTTTTT; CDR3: CASNGGALTGELFF
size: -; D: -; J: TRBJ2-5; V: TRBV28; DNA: TGTGGTACACAGGGTCCCCAAGAGACCCAGTACTTC; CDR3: CGTQGPQETQYF
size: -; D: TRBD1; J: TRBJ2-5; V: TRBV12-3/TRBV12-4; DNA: TGTGCCAGCAGTCGGACAGGAGAAGAGACCCAGTACTTC; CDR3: CASSRTGEETQYF
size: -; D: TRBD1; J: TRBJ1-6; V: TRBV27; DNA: TGTGCCAGCAGGCCTACCCGGGACAGGGCTTGGTCACCCCTCCACTTT; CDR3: CASRPTRDRAWSPLHF
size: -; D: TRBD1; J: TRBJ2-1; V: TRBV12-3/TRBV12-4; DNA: TGTGCCAGCAGTTTGGTGGGTAGGGGGCAGCAGTTCTTC; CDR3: CASSLVGRGQQFF
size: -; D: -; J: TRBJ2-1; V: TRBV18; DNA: TGTGCCAGCTCACCACCCGCAGACTACAATGAGCAGTTCTTC; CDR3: CASSPPADYNEQFF
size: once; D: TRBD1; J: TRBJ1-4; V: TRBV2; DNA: TGTGCCAGCAGTGAAGCGACAGGGTTATCCCATTTT; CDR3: CASSEATGLSHF
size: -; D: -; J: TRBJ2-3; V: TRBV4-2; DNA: TGTGCCAGCAGCCAAGAGGGACTACGAACAGGGCGCACAGATACGCAGTATTTT; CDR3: CASSQEGLRTGRTDTQYF
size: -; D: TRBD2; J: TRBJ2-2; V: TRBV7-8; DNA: TGTGCCAGCAGCGGGGGGGAAGGGGAGCTGTTTTTT; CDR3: CASSGGEGELFF
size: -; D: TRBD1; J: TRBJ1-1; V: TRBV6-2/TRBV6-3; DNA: TGTGCCAGCAGTTGGGACAGGGGGCGAATTGACACTGAAGCTTTCTTT; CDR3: CASSWDRGRIDTEAFF
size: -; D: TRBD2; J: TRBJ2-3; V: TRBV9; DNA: TGTGCCAGCAGCGCCCCAGCGGGGGCCTTGACAGATACGCAGTATTTT; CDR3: CASSAPAGALTDTQYF
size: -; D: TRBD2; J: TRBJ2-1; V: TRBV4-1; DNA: TGCGCCAGCAGCCAAGAAAAGGGTAGCGGGGGAAATGAGCAGTTCTTC; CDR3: CASSQEKGSGGNEQFF
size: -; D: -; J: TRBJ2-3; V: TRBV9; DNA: TGTGCCAGCAGCGTAGATTGGCGGACAAGCACAGATACGCAGTATTTT; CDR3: CASSVDWRTSTDTQYF
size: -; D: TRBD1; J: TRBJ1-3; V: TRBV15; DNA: TGTGCCACCAGCAGCGACAGGGCCCCTGGAAACACCATATATTTT; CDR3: CATSSDRAPGNTIYF
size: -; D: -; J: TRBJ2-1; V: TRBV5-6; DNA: TGTGCCAGCAGCTTAGGGGTCAGCACAAGCTACAATGAGCAGTTCTTC; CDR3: CASSLGVSTSYNEQFF
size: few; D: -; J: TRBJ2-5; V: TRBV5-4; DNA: TGTGCCAGCAGCCCCAGGGTTGGGGCAGAGACCCAGTACTTC; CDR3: CASSPRVGAETQYF
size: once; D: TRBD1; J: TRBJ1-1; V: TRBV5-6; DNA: TGTGCCAGCAGCCCGCGAGCTCGGGACAGGGCGGCGGCTGAAGCTTTCTTT; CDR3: CASSPRARDRAAAEAFF
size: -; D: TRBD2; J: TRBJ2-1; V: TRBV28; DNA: TGTGCCAGCAGTTTGCCACACTCCGGGACTAGCGGATTTTACAATGAGCAGTTCTTC; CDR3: CASSLPHSGTSGFYNEQFF
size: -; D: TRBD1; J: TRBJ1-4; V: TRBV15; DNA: TGTGCCACCAGCAGAGATAAGGGACAGAATGAAAAACTGTTTTTT; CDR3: CATSRDKGQNEKLFF
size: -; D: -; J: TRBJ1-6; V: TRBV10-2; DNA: TGCGCCAGCAGAGTAGGGGCTCATTCACCCCTCCACTTT; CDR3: CASRVGAHSPLHF
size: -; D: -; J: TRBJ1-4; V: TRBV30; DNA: TGTGCCTCCGGGATGACCCTACTCAGGAATGAAAAACTGTTTTTT; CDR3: CASGMTLLRNEKLFF
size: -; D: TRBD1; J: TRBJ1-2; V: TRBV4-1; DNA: TGCGCCAGCAGCCATGTGGGACAGGGGCTAAACTATGGCTACACCTTC; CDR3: CASSHVGQGLNYGYTF
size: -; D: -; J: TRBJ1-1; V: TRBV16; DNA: TGTGCCAGCAGCCAATCAGGCAGGGAGGATGAAGCTTTCTTT; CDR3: CASSQSGREDEAFF
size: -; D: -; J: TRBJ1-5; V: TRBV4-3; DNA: TGCGCCAGCAGCCAAGATGCAGGGAAGCCCCAGCATTTT; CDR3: CASSQDAGKPQHF
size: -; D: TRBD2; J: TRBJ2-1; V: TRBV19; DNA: TGTGCCAGTAGTGCCGTGCGGGAGTACAATGAGCAGTTCTTC; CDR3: CASSAVREYNEQFF
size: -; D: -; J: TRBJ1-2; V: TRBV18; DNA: TGTGCCAGCTACGGGGAGGAGAACTATGGCTACACCTTC; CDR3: CASYGEENYGYTF
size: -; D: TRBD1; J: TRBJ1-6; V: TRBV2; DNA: TGTGCCAGCAGTGCGCCGGGACAGGGGTATTCACCCCTCCACTTT; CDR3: CASSAPGQGYSPLHF
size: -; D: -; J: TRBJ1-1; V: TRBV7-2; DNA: TGTGCCAGCAGCTTACGACCCCCCAGGATGAACACTGAAGCTTTCTTT; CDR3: CASSLRPPRMNTEAFF
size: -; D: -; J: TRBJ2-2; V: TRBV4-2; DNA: TGTGCCAGCAGCCAGGAATCCGGCGCGCGGGGGCTGATCAACACCGGGGAGCTGTTTTTT; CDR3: CASSQESGARGLINTGELFF
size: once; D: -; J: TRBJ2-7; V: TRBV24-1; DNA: TGTGCCACCAGGGGGGGCGGGAGCCCCGAGCAGTACTTC; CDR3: CATRGGGSPEQYF
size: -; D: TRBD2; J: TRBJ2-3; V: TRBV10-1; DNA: TGCGCCAGCAGTGAGAGCGTAGCGGGGAGCACAGATACGCAGTATTTT; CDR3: CASSESVAGSTDTQYF
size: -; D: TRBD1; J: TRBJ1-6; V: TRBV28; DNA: TGTGCCAGCAGTCCAACCGGGACAGGGTTAAGCTCCTATAATTCACCCCTCCACTTT; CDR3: CASSPTGTGLSSYNSPLHF
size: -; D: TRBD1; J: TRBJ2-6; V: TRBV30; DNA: TGTGCCTGGAGCAGGGGGCCCTCCAACGTCCTGACTTTC; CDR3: CAWSRGPSNVLTF
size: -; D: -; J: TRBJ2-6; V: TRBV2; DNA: TGTGCCAGCAGTGAACCCCCTCTCTTCTCTGGGGCCAACGTCCTGACTTTC; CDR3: CASSEPPLFSGANVLTF
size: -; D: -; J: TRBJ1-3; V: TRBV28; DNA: TGTGCCAGCAGTCCGGGGGGGCCGAGCGGAAACACCATATATTTT; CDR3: CASSPGGPSGNTIYF